This record looks at one TCR beta chain sequence and its context. Its cognate antigen has yet to be identified. There are no base qualities to consult, and no much larger clone falls within one base. The immunoSEQ Assay, a bias-controlled multiplex PCR, was used to amplify TCRbeta CDR3 regions from genomic DNA. Turning to the authors' computational methods: Nucleated cell counts per sample were estimated from amplification of reference gene primers within the assay. To quantify the absolute abundance of each unique TCRbeta CDR3 rearrangement, sequence reads were collapsed and filtered. For each sample, productive Simpson clonality was calculated as the square root of Simpson's diversity index over productive rearrangements. The table comes from immuneACCESS by way of TCRdb, which keeps in-frame sequences with V and J called. Part of the clones is missing from these tables; in studies checked, under half for an unresolved V gene and the rest for unknown reasons. V and J calls plus clone size are reproduced from that table; the DNA served to infer D and trimming. This sample gives 300,000 to 350,000 clones in total; about 90% of them show up just once. The ten biggest clones cover approximately 0.93% of the sample.

This entry comes from a study of blood T cell repertoires in COVID-19 (TCRdb year 2020). Study-level background: Samples from collaborators originated in the United States, Italy and Spain and spanned both the acute and convalescent phases of COVID-19. The material from the prospective study consisted of cDNA or gDNA derived from T cells, B-cell-depleted T cells, or PBMCs. Deeply sampled blood TCRbeta repertoires from subjects exposed to, actively infected with, or recovered from COVID-19 were included in the dataset. A freely available public database, intended as a resource for researchers studying the immune response to SARS-CoV-2, is where the repertoires were released. Samples were obtained from the ongoing ImmuneRACE study (first 160 participants) and from about 1,300 subjects provided by 6 global collaborators. A de-identified subject ID, COVID-19 status, age in years and sex were almost always included in the sample metadata. Where available, HLA class I and class II types were obtained from metadata supplied by the sample provider rather than from assay-based typing.

Paper-wide results and their limitations: The quantity of clinical and demographic metadata differed by source and by participant and was supplied without curation.

The CDR3 starts with the cysteine, ends with the phenylalanine, and has 16 residues. The entry retains the CDR3 DNA only, 48 bases that are in frame from base 1. V is trimmed back by 3 bases and J by 0 bases, and the junction contains 5 bases that no gene match accounts for. CDR1 is given as SGHNT and CDR2 as YYREEE, both from the germline V gene (reference sequence). Participants in the prospective study were aged about 18 to 90 years, lived in approximately 26 United States geographic areas, and enrolled through a virtual design. In the prospective study, participants were assigned to cohorts based on the clinical history participants reported in a screening survey and a study questionnaire. ImmuneRACE Cohort 3 recovered participants were defined by two consecutive negative NP/OP PCR tests, healthcare professional clearance, or symptom resolution. Each participant in the prospective study had whole blood, serum and a nasopharyngeal or oropharyngeal swab collected by mobile phlebotomists. Prospective study participants could optionally give additional blood draws and questionnaires over an approximately two-month period. Before DNA extraction, prospective study blood samples were shipped either frozen or at room temperature.

The rearrangement combines TRBV5-4 with TRBJ1-1, and 10 junctional nucleotides match TRBD1. The sequence came from a woman in her 30s who had recovered from COVID-19. Sequencing used PBMCs or T cells enriched from blood (not recorded which). The bases read TGTGCCAGCAGCTGGGGGACAGGGGACCTGAACACTGAAGCTTTCTTT. This sequence encodes CASSWGTGDLNTEAFF.